Listed below are T cell receptor beta chains from one sample, sequenced in a study of cytomegalovirus exposure and HLA in healthy donors. TCRdb's table, derived via immunoSEQ multiplex PCR, lists solely in-frame clones and lacks some. The sample holds some 41,000 clones. Material for sequencing was PBMCs. The receptor source for this set is a male donor in good health and CMV-seronegative. Each CDR3 is given with its conserved first and last residue. The D gene is left open where the match is weak. The size entry is marked missing in some rows and otherwise reads once, few, many or a size class.

j_gene,abundance,v_gene,d_gene,CDR3nt,CDR3aa
TRBJ2-3,-,TRBV7-9,TRBD2,TGTGCCAGCAGCCGGACTAGCGGGGGGCCCAACCCGGATACGCAGTATTTT,CASSRTSGGPNPDTQYF
TRBJ2-3,-,TRBV6-4,TRBD2,TGTGCCAGCAGTGTCTCAGCGGGGAGCACAGATACGCAGTATTTT,CASSVSAGSTDTQYF
TRBJ2-1,-,TRBV5-1,-,TGCGCCAGCACCGACAGCTACAATGAGCAGTTCTTC,CASTDSYNEQFF
TRBJ1-2,-,TRBV30,-,TGTGCCTGGAGTGTTAGGACTAGAACGGCTGGCTACACCTTC,CAWSVRTRTAGYTF
TRBJ1-6,-,TRBV11-2,TRBD1,TGTGCCAGCAGCTTAAACAGGGGGGATAATTCACCCCTCCACTTT,CASSLNRGDNSPLHF
TRBJ1-6,-,TRBV4-1,TRBD1,TGCGCCAGCAGCCAACGGCCCGAGACAGGGGGCGATAATTCACCCCTCCACTTT,CASSQRPETGGDNSPLHF
TRBJ1-6,-,TRBV5-1,TRBD1,TGCGCCAGCAGCTGGGACAGGGCTATGAATTCACCCCTCCACTTT,CASSWDRAMNSPLHF
TRBJ1-2,-,TRBV5-1,-,TGCGCCAGCAGCCGCTCGATCCAGGGGTATGGCTACACCTTC,CASSRSIQGYGYTF
TRBJ1-1,-,TRBV6-1,-,TGTGCCAGCAGGGATTCAGGGATCCCTGAAGCTTTCTTT,CASRDSGIPEAFF
TRBJ2-2,-,TRBV5-1,-,TGCGCCAGCAGCCAGGGGGGCAGGATGAACACCGGGGAGCTGTTTTTT,CASSQGGRMNTGELFF
TRBJ2-3,-,TRBV4-2,TRBD2,TGTGCCAGCAGCCCTACCCCGACTAGCGGGGAGGCAGATACGCAGTATTTT,CASSPTPTSGEADTQYF
TRBJ2-6,-,TRBV15,-,TGTGCCACCAGCAGGGGGGGTTTTGCTGGGGCCAACGTCCTGACTTTC,CATSRGGFAGANVLTF
TRBJ1-1,-,TRBV15,-,TGTGCCACCAATGAGGGGTCGGGGGGTAAAACTGAAGCTTTCTTT,CATNEGSGGKTEAFF
TRBJ1-2,-,TRBV2,TRBD1,TGTGCCAGCAGTCTCGGACAGGCCAACTATGGCTACACCTTC,CASSLGQANYGYTF
TRBJ1-2,-,TRBV5-1,TRBD1,TGCGCCAGCAACGGACAGGGAGGCTATGGCTACACCTTC,CASNGQGGYGYTF
TRBJ2-2,-,TRBV9,TRBD1,TGTGCCAGCAGCGTAGGGGGGACAGGGACCGGGGAGCTGTTTTTT,CASSVGGTGTGELFF
TRBJ2-6,-,TRBV7-7,-,TGTGCCAGCAGCTTAGGAGTCCCCGGGGCCAACGTCCTGACTTTC,CASSLGVPGANVLTF
TRBJ2-1,-,TRBV29-1,TRBD2,TGCAGCGTAGTGGGACTAGCGGGGGGGCCGGGTTCCTACAATGAGCAGTTCTTC,CSVVGLAGGPGSYNEQFF
TRBJ2-7,-,TRBV5-1,TRBD2,TGCGCCAGCAGGGGTACCGGGACTAGCGTCTACGAGCAGTACTTC,CASRGTGTSVYEQYF
TRBJ2-7,-,TRBV2,-,TGTGCCAGCAGGGGGGCCCTGGTGGACGAGCAGTACTTC,CASRGALVDEQYF
TRBJ1-6,-,TRBV19,-,TGTGCCAGTAGCCGCCGACAGAGCTCCTATAATTCACCCCTCCACTTT,CASSRRQSSYNSPLHF
TRBJ2-1,-,TRBV20-1,TRBD1,TGCAGTGCAGGGGGGACAGGGTCGCAGTTCTTC,CSAGGTGSQFF
TRBJ1-6,-,TRBV30,-,TGTGCCTGGAGTGGGGCAAGTACCAATTCACCCCTCCACTTT,CAWSGASTNSPLHF
TRBJ2-1,-,TRBV2,-,TGTGCCAGCAGTGAACCGGGCAGGGGTAATTACAATGAGCAGTTCTTC,CASSEPGRGNYNEQFF
TRBJ1-5,-,TRBV6-1,TRBD1,TGTGCCAGCAGTGAAGCTCCCGGACAGGGCTGGCCCCAGCATTTT,CASSEAPGQGWPQHF
TRBJ1-6,-,TRBV5-1,TRBD1,TGCGCCAGCAGCCTCGACACGACAGGGGTCAGTTCACCCCTCCACTTT,CASSLDTTGVSSPLHF
TRBJ1-2,-,TRBV30,-,TGTGCCTGGACCACGGACACCATTGGAGGGGTCTATGGCTACACCTTC,CAWTTDTIGGVYGYTF
TRBJ2-5,-,TRBV4-1,-,TGCGCCAGCAGCCGAAGCCGGCGGGTCCAAGAGACCCAGTACTTC,CASSRSRRVQETQYF
TRBJ2-7,-,TRBV18,-,TGTGCCAGCTCACCCCCCCCGCGGAGGGGCGAGCAGTACTTC,CASSPPPRRGEQYF
TRBJ2-1,-,TRBV7-7,-,TGTGCCAGCAGCTTTAATCTCCTGGGCGAGCAGTTCTTC,CASSFNLLGEQFF
TRBJ1-1,-,TRBV7-2,-,TGTGCCAGCAGCTCTGGACAGAACACTGAAGCTTTCTTT,CASSSGQNTEAFF
TRBJ1-3,-,TRBV6-1,TRBD1,TGTGCCAGCAGTGAATATGGGGACAGGGGAAACACCATATATTTT,CASSEYGDRGNTIYF
TRBJ1-6,-,TRBV7-9,-,TGTGCCAGCAGCTCTCCCTTGGGGCATCCCCTCCACTTT,CASSSPLGHPLHF
TRBJ1-2,-,TRBV7-6,TRBD1,TGTGCCAGCAGCTTAGATATGGGGACAGGGGGCTACACCTTC,CASSLDMGTGGYTF
TRBJ2-5,-,TRBV7-2,TRBD2,TGTGCCAGCACCCAGCGACTAGCGTGGGGGGACCAGTACTTC,CASTQRLAWGDQYF
TRBJ2-7,-,TRBV28,-,TGTGCCAGCAGGAAGCAAGGGGACTACGAGCAGTACTTC,CASRKQGDYEQYF
TRBJ2-5,-,TRBV7-2,-,TGTGCCAGCAGCTTACAGGGTCCTCAAGAGACCCAGTACTTC,CASSLQGPQETQYF
TRBJ2-1,-,TRBV6-4,TRBD1,TGTGCCAGCATAGAGACGGGACAGGGGGGCGATGAGCAGTTCTTC,CASIETGQGGDEQFF
TRBJ1-1,medium-sized,TRBV5-4,-,TGTGCCAGCAGCTTGGACAGAACCACTGAAGCTTTCTTT,CASSLDRTTEAFF
TRBJ2-5,-,TRBV7-9,TRBD1,TGTGCCAGCAGTTGGTTGGGCAGGGGGCAAGAGACCCAGTACTTC,CASSWLGRGQETQYF
TRBJ1-2,-,TRBV28,-,TGTGCCAGCAGCCGTACCGGGGGCTATGGCTACACCTTC,CASSRTGGYGYTF
TRBJ2-4,-,TRBV28,-,TGTGCCAGCAGTCCAGGGGATCTAGCCAAAAACATTCAGTACTTC,CASSPGDLAKNIQYF
TRBJ2-7,-,TRBV11-2,-,TGTGCCAGCAGCCCTGGGGGCCGCGAGCAGTACTTC,CASSPGGREQYF
TRBJ1-2,-,TRBV2,-,TGTGCCAGCAGTGGACAGCCTAACTATGGCTACACCTTC,CASSGQPNYGYTF
TRBJ2-7,-,TRBV18,-,TGTGCCAGCTCATCAGGGTCCGACCTGTACGAGCAGTACTTC,CASSSGSDLYEQYF
TRBJ2-6,-,TRBV19,TRBD1,TGTGCCAGTATACAGGGGGCAGCTGGGGCCAACGTCCTGACTTTC,CASIQGAAGANVLTF
TRBJ1-4,-,TRBV5-6,-,TGTGCCAGCAGCTTGGGCAGGGTTGGTGAAAAACTGTTTTTT,CASSLGRVGEKLFF
TRBJ2-3,-,TRBV15,TRBD2,TGTGCCACCAGCGCCCTAAGGAGCGGGGGAGATACGCAGTATTTT,CATSALRSGGDTQYF
TRBJ2-1,-,TRBV7-9,-,TGTGCCAGCAGCCCTCCAGCGGAGAGCTCCTACAATGAGCAGTTCTTC,CASSPPAESSYNEQFF
TRBJ1-6,-,TRBV9,TRBD1,TGTGCCAGCAGCGTAGAACAGGGGCTCGGAAATTCACCCCTCCACTTT,CASSVEQGLGNSPLHF
TRBJ2-2,-,TRBV4-1,TRBD2,TGCGCCAGCAGCCCCGGACTAGCGGGGGGTCCCGGGGAGCTGTTTTTT,CASSPGLAGGPGELFF
TRBJ1-1,-,TRBV4-1,-,TGCGCCAGCAGCCAAGATAGTTGGAGAGGGGCTTTCTTT,CASSQDSWRGAFF
TRBJ1-2,-,TRBV29-1,-,TGCAGCGTTGTACAGAACTCCTATGGCTACACCTTC,CSVVQNSYGYTF